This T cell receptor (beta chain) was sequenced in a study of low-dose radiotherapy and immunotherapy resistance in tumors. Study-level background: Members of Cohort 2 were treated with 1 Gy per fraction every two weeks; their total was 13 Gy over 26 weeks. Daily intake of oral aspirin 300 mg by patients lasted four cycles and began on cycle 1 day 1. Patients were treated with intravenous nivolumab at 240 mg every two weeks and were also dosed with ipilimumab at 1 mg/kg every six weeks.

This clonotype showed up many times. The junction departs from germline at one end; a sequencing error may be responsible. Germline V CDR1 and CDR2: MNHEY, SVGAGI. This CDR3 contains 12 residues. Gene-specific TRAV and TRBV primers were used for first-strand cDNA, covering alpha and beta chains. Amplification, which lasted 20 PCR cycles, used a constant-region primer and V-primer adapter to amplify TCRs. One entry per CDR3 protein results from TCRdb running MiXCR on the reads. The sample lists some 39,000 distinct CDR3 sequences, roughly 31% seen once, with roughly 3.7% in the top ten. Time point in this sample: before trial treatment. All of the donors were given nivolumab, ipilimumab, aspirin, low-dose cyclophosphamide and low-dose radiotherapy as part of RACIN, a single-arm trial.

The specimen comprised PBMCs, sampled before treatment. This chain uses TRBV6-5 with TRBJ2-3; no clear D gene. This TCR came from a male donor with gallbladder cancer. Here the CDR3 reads CVAGATTDTQYF. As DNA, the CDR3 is TGTGTTGCCGGAGCCACCACAGATACTCAGTATTTT.